The 11 T cell receptor beta chains below were found in one sample sequenced in a study of blood T cell repertoires in COVID-19. TCRdb's copy holds only in-frame clones and misses some; the assay was immunoSEQ multiplex PCR. The sample consists of about 260,000 clones, around nine tenths of them appearing once. The specimen sequenced was peripheral blood. The receptor set was obtained from a middle-aged man who had recovered from COVID-19.

The chain combines TRBV9 with TRBJ2-1, with D possibly TRBD2 on 6 matching bases. The germline V and J ends were trimmed by 0 bases and 2 bases, with 15 bases remaining between them. The length of the CDR3 is 17 residues. The germline V gene has CDR1 SGDLS and CDR2 YYNGEE. The CDR3 reads CASSVAPGGTPYNEQFF. The CDR3 region has the DNA TGTGCCAGCAGCGTAGCGCCTGGCGGGACCCCCTACAATGAGCAGTTCTTC.

The V gene is TRBV7-2, the J gene TRBJ1-5; 7 bases are shared with TRBD1. Looked up from germline, CDR1 is SGHTA and CDR2 is FQGNSA. This CDR3 is 14 amino acids long. V was pared by 3 bases and J by 11 bases, with 10 bases of the junction left unmatched. The CDR3 DNA reads as TGTGCCAGCAGCTTGGGACAGTCCGGGGGGGCCCAGCATTTT. This translates into CASSLGQSGGAQHF. Based on the CDR3 plus reference TRBV7-2 and TRBJ1-5, the full variable domain is GAGVSQSPSNKVTEKGKDVELRCDPISGHTALYWYRQSLGQGLEFLIYFQGNSAPDKSGLPSDRFSAERTGGSVSTLTIQRTQQEDSAVYLCASSLGQSGGAQHFGDGTRLSIL.

This clone appeared once. The rearrangement uses TRBV5-1 and TRBJ2-1; D is uncertain. The CDR3 has 13 residues. Trimming removed 1 base from V and 10 bases from J, with 12 bases in between. Germline loops: CDR1 SGHRS, CDR2 YFSETQ. This CDR3 reads CASSLSPSSEQFF. The CDR3 coding sequence is TGCGCCAGCAGCTTGTCCCCCTCGAGCGAGCAGTTCTTC. Filled out from reference TRBV5-1 and TRBJ2-1, the complete variable domain reads KAGVTQTPRYLIKTRGQQVTLSCSPISGHRSVSWYQQTPGQGLQFLFEYFSETQRNKGNFPGRFSGRQFSNSRSEMNVSTLELGDSALYLCASSLSPSSEQFFGPGTRLTVL.

The chain carries TRBV3-1 (or the pseudogene TRBV3-2) and TRBJ1-1, with TRBD1 identical over 8 bases. This CDR3 region has 15 residues. J gave up 1 base and V 4 bases, and 5 bases lay outside the gene matches. CDR1 LGHDT and CDR2 YNNKEL come from the germline V gene (reference sequence). The DNA for the CDR3 is TGTGCCAGCAGCCTCACAGGGGGATCGAACACTGAAGCTTTCTTT. This encodes CASSLTGGSNTEAFF.

The chain has TRBV23-1 and TRBJ2-1, with no clear D. TRBV23-1 is an open reading frame, and its role is uncertain. Trimming cost V 2 bases and J 16 bases, with 6 bases left between them. The CDR3 contains 9 residues. The CDR3 loop is CASSQLVFF. The CDR3 region has the DNA TGCGCCAGCAGTCAACTTGTCTTCTTC.

Concerning this clone: The junction departs from the called germline gene at one end, perhaps through a read error. V and J are TRBV7-3 and TRBJ2-3; 7 bases match TRBD2. CDR1 SGHTA and CDR2 FQGTGA come from the germline V gene. The CDR3 is made up of 16 amino acids. Here the CDR3 DNA reads TGTGCCAGCAGCCCCCGGGGGACTACCGCCGGGGGGACTGCGTCTTTT. Translating gives CASSPRGTTAGGTASF.

This chain connects TRBV19 to TRBJ2-2; TRBD2 agrees at 16 bases. CDR3 size: 21 residues. The germline V gene has CDR1 LNHDA and CDR2 SQIVND (reference sequence). V lost 1 base to trimming and J lost 5 bases; unmatched junction nucleotides: 13. The chain's CDR3 is CASSIGGTSGRAQRWTGELFF. In DNA form, the CDR3 reads TGTGCCAGTAGTATAGGCGGGACTAGCGGGAGGGCCCAACGTTGGACCGGGGAGCTGTTTTTT.

The chain couples TRBV7-6 to TRBJ2-7, with a weak D call TRBD1 (6 bases). The CDR3 runs 16 residues. Deletions cut 2 bases from V and 4 bases from J, with 18 bases between. Germline CDR1 is SGHVS and CDR2 is FNYEAQ. CDR3 loop: CASSLRSTGLTYEQYF. The CDR3 region has the DNA TGTGCCAGCAGCTTAAGGTCGACAGGACTGACTTACGAGCAGTACTTC.

CDR3 sequence: CASSSTGVDNSPLHF. The CDR3 DNA sequence: TGTGCCAGCAGCTCTACAGGGGTCGATAATTCACCCCTCCACTTT. V usage is TRBV7-2 and J usage is TRBJ1-6, with 7 positions matching TRBD1. CDR3 size: 15 residues. V trimming: 4 bases; J trimming: 5 bases; junction bases outside the gene matches: 5. CDR1 is SGHTA and CDR2 is FQGNSA in the germline V gene.

The chain couples TRBV11-2 to TRBJ2-1; 8 bases map to TRBD2. J gave up 7 bases and V 0 bases, and 5 bases lay outside the gene matches. Germline V gives CDR1 SGHAT, CDR2 FQNNGV. This CDR3 is 15 amino acids long. The CDR3 is CASSLERGARNEQFF. Here the CDR3 DNA reads TGTGCCAGCAGCTTAGAGCGGGGGGCTCGGAATGAGCAGTTCTTC.

The chain is built from TRBV3-1 (or the pseudogene TRBV3-2) and TRBJ2-1, with D possibly TRBD1 on 6 matching bases. Trimming removed 2 bases from V and 0 bases from J, with 14 bases in between. CDR1 is LGHDT and CDR2 is YNNKEL in the germline V gene (reference sequence). The CDR3 runs 17 residues. CDR3 coding DNA: TGTGCCAGCAGCCAAAGAAGGACAGTCCGCTCCTACAATGAGCAGTTCTTC. Amino acids: CASSQRRTVRSYNEQFF.